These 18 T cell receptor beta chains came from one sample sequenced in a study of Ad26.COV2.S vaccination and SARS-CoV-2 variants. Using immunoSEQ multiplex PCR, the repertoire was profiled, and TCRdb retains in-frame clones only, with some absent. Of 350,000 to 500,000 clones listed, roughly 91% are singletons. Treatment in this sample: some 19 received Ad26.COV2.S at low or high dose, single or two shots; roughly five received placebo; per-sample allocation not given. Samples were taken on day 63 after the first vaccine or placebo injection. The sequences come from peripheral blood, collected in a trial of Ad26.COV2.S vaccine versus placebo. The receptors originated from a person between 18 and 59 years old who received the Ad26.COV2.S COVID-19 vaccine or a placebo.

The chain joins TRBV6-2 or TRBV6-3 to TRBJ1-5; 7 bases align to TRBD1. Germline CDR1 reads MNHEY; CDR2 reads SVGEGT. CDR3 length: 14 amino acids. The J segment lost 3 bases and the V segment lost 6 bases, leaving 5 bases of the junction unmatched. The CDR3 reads CASSSGQDNQPQHF. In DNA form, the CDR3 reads TGTGCCAGCAGCTCCGGACAGGACAATCAGCCCCAGCATTTT.

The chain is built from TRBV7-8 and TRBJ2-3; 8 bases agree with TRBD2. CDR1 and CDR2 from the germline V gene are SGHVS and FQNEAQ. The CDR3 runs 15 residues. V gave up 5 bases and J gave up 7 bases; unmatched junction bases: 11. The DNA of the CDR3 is TGTGCCAGCAGCCTCCGGCGGGAGGTTTGGTATACGCAGTATTTT. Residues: CASSLRREVWYTQYF.

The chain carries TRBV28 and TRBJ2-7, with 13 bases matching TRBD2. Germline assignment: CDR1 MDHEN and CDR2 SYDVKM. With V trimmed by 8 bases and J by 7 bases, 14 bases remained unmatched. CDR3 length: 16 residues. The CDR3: CASGSSGLAGVGEQYF. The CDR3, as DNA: TGTGCCAGCGGATCATCAGGACTAGCGGGAGTGGGGGAGCAGTACTTC.

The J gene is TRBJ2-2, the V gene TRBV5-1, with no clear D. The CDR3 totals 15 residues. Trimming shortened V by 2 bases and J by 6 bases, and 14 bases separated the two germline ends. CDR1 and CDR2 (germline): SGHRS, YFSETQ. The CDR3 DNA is TGCGCCAGCAGCTTCAGGTCGGCGTTGTCCGGGGAGCTGTTTTTT. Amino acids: CASSFRSALSGELFF.

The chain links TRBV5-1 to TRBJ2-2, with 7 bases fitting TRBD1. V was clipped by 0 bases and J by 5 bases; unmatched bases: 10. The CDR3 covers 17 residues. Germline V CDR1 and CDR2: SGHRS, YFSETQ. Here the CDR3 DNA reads TGCGCCAGCAGCTTGGCGCCCACAGGGGTCCGGACCGGGGAGCTGTTTTTT. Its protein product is CASSLAPTGVRTGELFF. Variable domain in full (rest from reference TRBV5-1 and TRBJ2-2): KAGVTQTPRYLIKTRGQQVTLSCSPISGHRSVSWYQQTPGQGLQFLFEYFSETQRNKGNFPGRFSGRQFSNSRSEMNVSTLELGDSALYLCASSLAPTGVRTGELFFGEGSRLTVL.

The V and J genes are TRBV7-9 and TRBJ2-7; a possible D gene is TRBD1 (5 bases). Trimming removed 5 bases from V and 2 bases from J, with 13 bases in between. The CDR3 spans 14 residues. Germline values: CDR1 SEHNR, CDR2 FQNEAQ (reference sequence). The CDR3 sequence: CASSQTALTYEQYF. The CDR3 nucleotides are TGTGCCAGCAGCCAGACAGCGTTAACCTACGAGCAGTACTTC.

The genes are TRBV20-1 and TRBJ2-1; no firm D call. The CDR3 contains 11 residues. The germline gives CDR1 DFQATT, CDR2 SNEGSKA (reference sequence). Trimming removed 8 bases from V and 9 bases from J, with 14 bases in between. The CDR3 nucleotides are TGCAGTTTTCCCATTTTTGTTGAGCAGTTCTTC. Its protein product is CSFPIFVEQFF.

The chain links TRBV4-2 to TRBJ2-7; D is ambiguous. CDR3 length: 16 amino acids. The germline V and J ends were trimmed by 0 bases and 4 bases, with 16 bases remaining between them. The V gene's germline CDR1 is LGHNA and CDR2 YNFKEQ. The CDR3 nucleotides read TGTGCCAGCAGCCAAGATACGAAAGACCTGGGGTACGAGCAGTACTTC. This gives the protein CASSQDTKDLGYEQYF.

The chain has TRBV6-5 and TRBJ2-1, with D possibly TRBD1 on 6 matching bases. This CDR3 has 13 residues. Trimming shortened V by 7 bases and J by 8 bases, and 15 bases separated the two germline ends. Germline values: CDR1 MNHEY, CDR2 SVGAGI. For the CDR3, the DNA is TGTGCCAGCAAACAGGGTCTTTACGATGAGCAGTTCTTC. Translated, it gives CASKQGLYDEQFF.

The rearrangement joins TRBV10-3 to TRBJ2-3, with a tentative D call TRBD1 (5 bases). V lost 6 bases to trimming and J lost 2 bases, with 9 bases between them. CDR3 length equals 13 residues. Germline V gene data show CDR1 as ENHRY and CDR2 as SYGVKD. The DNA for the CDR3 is TGTGCCATCAGGAAGGACAACACAGATACGCAGTATTTT. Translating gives CAIRKDNTDTQYF.

The CDR3 nucleotides are TGCAGTGTCCCGAACAAGGGAGGGGAGTACTTC. It codes for CSVPNKGGEYF. The chain recombines TRBV20-1 with TRBJ2-7, with 7 bases identical to TRBD2. V was clipped by 7 bases and J by 11 bases; unmatched bases: 11. This CDR3 has 11 amino acids. CDR1 and CDR2 from the germline V gene are DFQATT and SNEGSKA (reference sequence).

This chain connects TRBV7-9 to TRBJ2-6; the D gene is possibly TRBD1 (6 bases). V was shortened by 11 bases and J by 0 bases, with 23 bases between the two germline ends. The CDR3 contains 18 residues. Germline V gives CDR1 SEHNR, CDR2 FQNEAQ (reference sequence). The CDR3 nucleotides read TGTGCCGGTTTAAGTGTGACAGGAGGAAGCTCTGGGGCCAACGTCCTGACTTTC. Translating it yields CAGLSVTGGSSGANVLTF. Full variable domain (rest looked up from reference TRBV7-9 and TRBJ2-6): DTGVSQNPRHKITKRGQNVTFRCDPISEHNRLYWYRQTLGQGPEFLTYFQNEAQLEKSRLLSDRFSAERPKGSFSTLEIQRTEQGDSAMYLCAGLSVTGGSSGANVLTFGAGSRLTVL.

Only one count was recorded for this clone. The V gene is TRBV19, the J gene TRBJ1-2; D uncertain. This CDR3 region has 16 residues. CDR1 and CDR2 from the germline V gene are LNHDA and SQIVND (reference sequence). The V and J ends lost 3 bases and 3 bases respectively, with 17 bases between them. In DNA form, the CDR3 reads TGTGCCAGTAGTATTTTTGGCCCCGCCGAACACTATGGCTACACCTTC. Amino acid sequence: CASSIFGPAEHYGYTF.

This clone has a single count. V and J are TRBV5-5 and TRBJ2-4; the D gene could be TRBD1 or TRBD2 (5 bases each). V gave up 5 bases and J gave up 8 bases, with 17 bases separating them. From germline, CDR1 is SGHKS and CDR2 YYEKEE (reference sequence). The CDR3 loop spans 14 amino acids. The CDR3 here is CASRGTGSSDIQYF. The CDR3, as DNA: TGTGCCAGCAGAGGGACGGGGAGTTCAGACATTCAGTACTTC.

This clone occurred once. The CDR3 reads CASSQAGTNQETQYF. The CDR3 DNA reads as TGTGCCAGCAGCCAAGCCGGGACAAACCAAGAGACCCAGTACTTC. The V and J genes are TRBV3-1 (or the pseudogene TRBV3-2) and TRBJ2-5; D may be TRBD1 (6 bases). This CDR3 is built from 15 residues. V lost 1 base to trimming and J lost 0 bases, with 9 bases between them. CDR1 LGHDT and CDR2 YNNKEL come from the germline V gene (reference sequence).

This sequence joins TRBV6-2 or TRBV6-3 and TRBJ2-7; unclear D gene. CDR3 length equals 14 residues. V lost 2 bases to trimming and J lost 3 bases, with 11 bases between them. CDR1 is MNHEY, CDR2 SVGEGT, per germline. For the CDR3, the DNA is TGTGCCAGCAGTTACGATGCCGCCGTCTACGAGCAGTACTTC. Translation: CASSYDAAVYEQYF.

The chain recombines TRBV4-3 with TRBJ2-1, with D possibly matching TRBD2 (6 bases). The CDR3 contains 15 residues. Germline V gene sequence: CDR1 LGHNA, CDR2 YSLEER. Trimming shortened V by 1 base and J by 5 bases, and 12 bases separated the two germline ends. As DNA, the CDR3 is TGCGCCAGCAGCCAAGTCGGAGGCGGGGACAATGAGCAGTTCTTC. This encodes CASSQVGGGDNEQFF.

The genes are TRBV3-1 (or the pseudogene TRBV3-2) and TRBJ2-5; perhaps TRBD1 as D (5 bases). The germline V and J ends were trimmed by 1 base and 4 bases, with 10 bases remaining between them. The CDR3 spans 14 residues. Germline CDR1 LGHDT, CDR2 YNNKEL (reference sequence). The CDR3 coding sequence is TGTGCCAGCAGCCAAGCAGATAGGGGAGAGACCCAGTACTTC. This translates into CASSQADRGETQYF.